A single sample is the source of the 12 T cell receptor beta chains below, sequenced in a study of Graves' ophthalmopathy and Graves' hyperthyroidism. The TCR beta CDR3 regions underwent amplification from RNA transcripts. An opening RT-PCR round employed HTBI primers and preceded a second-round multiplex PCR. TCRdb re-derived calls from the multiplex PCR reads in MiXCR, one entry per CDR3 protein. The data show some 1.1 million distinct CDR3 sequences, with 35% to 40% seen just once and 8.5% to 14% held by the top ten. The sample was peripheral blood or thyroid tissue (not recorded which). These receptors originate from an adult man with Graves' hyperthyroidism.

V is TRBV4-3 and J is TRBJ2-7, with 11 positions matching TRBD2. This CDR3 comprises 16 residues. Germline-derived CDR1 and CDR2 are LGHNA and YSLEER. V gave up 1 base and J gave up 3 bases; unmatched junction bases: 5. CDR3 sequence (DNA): TGCGCCAGCAGCCAAGGTGTGGGGACTAGCGGCTACGAGCAGTACTTC. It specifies CASSQGVGTSGYEQYF.

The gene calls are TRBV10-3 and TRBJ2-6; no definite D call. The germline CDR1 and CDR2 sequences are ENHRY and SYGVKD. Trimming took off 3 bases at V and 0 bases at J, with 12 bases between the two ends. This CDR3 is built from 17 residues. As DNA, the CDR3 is TGTGCCATCAGTGATCCTACAACTCTCTCTGGGGCCAACGTCCTGACTTTC. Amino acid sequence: CAISDPTTLSGANVLTF.

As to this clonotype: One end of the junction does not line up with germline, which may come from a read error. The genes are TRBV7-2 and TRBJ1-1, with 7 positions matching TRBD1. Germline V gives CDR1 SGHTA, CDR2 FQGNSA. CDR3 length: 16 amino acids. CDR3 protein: CASSQGAQGGFTEAFF. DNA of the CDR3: TGCGCCAGCAGCCAAGGGGCCCAGGGGGGCTTCACTGAAGCTTTCTTT.

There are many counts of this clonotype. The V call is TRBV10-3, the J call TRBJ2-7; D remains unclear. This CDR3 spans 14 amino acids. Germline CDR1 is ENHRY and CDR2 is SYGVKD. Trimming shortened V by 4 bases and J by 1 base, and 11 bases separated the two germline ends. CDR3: CAISAIAGSYEQYF. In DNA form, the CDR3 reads TGTGCCATCAGTGCGATCGCTGGGTCCTACGAGCAGTACTTC.

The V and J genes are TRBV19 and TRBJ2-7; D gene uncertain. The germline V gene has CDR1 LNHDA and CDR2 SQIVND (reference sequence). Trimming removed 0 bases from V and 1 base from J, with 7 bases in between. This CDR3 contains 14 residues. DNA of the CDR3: TGTGCCAGTAGTATAGAGGCCGGGTCCTACGAGCAGTACTTC. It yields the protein CASSIEAGSYEQYF. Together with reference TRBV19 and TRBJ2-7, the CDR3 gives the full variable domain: DGGITQSPKYLFRKEGQNVTLSCEQNLNHDAMYWYRQDPGQGLRLIYYSQIVNDFQKGDIAEGYSVSREKKESFPLTVTSAQKNPTAFYLCASSIEAGSYEQYFGPGTRLTVT.

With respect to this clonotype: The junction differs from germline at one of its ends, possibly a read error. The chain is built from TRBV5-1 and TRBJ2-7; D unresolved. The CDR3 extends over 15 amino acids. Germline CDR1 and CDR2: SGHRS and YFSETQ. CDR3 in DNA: TGTGCCAGCAGCTTGCGTATGGCGCAGTTTGGCGAGCATTACTTC. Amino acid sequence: CASSLRMAQFGEHYF. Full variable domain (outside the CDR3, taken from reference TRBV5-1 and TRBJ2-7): KAGVTQTPRYLIKTRGQQVTLSCSPISGHRSVSWYQQTPGQGLQFLFEYFSETQRNKGNFPGRFSGRQFSNSRSEMNVSTLELGDSALYLCASSLRMAQFGEHYFGPGTRLTVT.

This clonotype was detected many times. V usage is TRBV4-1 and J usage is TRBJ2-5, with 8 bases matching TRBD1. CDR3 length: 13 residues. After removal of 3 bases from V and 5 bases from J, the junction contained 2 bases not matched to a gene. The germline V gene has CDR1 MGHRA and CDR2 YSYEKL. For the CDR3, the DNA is TGCGCCAGCAGCCACAGGGGGCAGGAGACCCAGTACTTC. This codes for CASSHRGQETQYF.

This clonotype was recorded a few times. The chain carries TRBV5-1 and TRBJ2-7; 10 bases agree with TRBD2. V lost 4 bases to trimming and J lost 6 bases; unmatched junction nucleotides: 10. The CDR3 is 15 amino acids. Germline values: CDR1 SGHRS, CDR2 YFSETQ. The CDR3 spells CASSLRAGGPVEQYF. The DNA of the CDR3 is TGCGCCAGCAGCCTTAGAGCGGGAGGGCCCGTCGAGCAGTACTTC.

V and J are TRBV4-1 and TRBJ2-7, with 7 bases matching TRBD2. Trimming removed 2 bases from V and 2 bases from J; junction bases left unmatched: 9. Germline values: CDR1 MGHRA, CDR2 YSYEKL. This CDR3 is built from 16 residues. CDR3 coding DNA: TGCGCCAGCAGCCAAAGCTTACTAGCGTCTCCCTACGAGCAGTACTTC. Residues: CASSQSLLASPYEQYF.

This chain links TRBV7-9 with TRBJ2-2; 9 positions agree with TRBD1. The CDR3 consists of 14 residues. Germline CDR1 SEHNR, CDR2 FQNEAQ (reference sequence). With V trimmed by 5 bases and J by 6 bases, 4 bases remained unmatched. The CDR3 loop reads CASSRTGDAGELFF. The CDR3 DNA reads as TGTGCCAGCAGCCGGACAGGGGATGCCGGGGAGCTGTTTTTT.

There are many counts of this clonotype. The CDR3 sequence: CATSSNRGIFETQYF. In nucleotides, the CDR3 is TGTGCCACCAGTTCCAACAGGGGTATATTCGAGACCCAGTACTTC. This sequence joins TRBV24-1 and TRBJ2-5; TRBD1 agrees at 7 bases. Looked up from germline, CDR1 is KGHDR and CDR2 is SFDVKD. With 6 bases clipped from V and 5 bases from J, the junction kept 11 bases outside the gene matches. This CDR3 is built from 15 residues.

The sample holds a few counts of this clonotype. The CDR3 is CASSILVGTEAFF. As DNA, the CDR3 is TGTGCCAGTAGTATACTGGTAGGCACTGAAGCTTTCTTT. The V and J genes are TRBV19 and TRBJ1-1, with D hard to call. The CDR3 extends over 13 amino acids. Germline V gene data show CDR1 as LNHDA and CDR2 as SQIVND (reference sequence). Trimming removed 2 bases from V and 4 bases from J, with 8 bases in between. Drawing the rest from reference TRBV19 and TRBJ1-1, the complete variable domain is DGGITQSPKYLFRKEGQNVTLSCEQNLNHDAMYWYRQDPGQGLRLIYYSQIVNDFQKGDIAEGYSVSREKKESFPLTVTSAQKNPTAFYLCASSILVGTEAFFGQGTRLTVV.